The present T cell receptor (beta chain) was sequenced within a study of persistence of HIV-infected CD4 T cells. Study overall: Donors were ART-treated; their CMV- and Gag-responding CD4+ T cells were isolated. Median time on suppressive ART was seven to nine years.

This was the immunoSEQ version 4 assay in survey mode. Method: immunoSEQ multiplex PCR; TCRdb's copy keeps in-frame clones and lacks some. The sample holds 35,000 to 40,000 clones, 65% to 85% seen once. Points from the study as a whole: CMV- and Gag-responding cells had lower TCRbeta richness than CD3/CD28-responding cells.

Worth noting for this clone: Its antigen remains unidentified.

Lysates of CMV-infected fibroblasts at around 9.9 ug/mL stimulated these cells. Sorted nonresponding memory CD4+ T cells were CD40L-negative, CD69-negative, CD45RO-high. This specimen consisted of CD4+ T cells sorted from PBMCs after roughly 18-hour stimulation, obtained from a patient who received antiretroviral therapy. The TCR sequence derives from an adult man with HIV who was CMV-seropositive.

CDR3 DNA: TGTGCCAGTAGTATCCAAAACACCTACAATGAGCAGTTCTTC. Protein: CASSIQNTYNEQFF. This sequence joins TRBV19 and TRBJ2-1; D gene unclear. CDR1 LNHDA and CDR2 SQIVND come from the germline V gene (reference sequence). V was shortened by 3 bases and J by 2 bases, with 8 bases between the two germline ends. This CDR3 is 14 amino acids long.